Listed here is a single TCR beta chain. The antigen remains undetermined. These data belong to a study of blood T cells in healthy people across ages. Study conclusions and caveats: The unknown donor CMV status may have confounded expanded clonotype changes. Compared with aged donors, long-lived donors showed fewer expanded clones, suggesting selection. Naive T cell percentage by flow cytometry tracked strongly with beta diversity.

This CDR3 is built from 10 residues. From germline, CDR1 is DFQATT and CDR2 SNEGSKA (reference sequence). It was with a sample-barcoded 5' primer and a J-beta primer mix that a second PCR of about 6 to 12 cycles was run. TCRdb analysed the 5' RACE reads with MiXCR anew, one entry per CDR3 protein. The sample holds under 800,000 distinct CDR3 sequences; about 42% are singletons and the top ten take 20% to 25%. The receptor was derived from an older woman in good health. What was sequenced was blood. This rearrangement joins TRBV20-1 to TRBJ2-5, with D tentatively TRBD1 (5 bases). The end of the DNA fits TRBJ2-7 better, so the J call may be wrong. DNA for the CDR3: TGCAGTGCTGGACAACGCGAGCAGTACTTC. This encodes CSAGQREQYF.